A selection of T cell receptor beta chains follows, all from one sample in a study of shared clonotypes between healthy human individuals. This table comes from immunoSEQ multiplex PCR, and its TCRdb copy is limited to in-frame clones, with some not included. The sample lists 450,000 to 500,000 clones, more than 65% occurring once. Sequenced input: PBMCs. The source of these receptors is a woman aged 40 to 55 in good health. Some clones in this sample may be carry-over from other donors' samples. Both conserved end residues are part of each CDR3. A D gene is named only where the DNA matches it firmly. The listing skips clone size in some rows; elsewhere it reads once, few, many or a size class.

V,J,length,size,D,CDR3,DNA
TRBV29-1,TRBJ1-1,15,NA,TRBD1,CSALPGAGGNTEAFF,TGCAGCGCCCTTCCGGGGGCAGGGGGCAACACTGAAGCTTTCTTT
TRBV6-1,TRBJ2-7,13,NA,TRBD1,CASSEVGTADEYF,TGTGCCAGCAGTGAAGTGGGGACAGCAGATGAGTACTTC
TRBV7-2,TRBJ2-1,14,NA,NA,CASSFGGIWVEQFF,TGTGCCAGCAGCTTTGGGGGGATTTGGGTTGAGCAGTTCTTC
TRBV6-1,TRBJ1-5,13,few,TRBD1,CASNRQGEQPQHF,TGTGCCAGCAACCGACAGGGGGAGCAGCCCCAGCATTTT
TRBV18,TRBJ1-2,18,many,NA,CASSPQNLGALPNYGYTF,TGTGCCAGCTCACCACAAAACTTGGGGGCGCTTCCTAACTATGGCTACACCTTC
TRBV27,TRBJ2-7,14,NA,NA,CASGLNRAVYEQYF,TGTGCCAGCGGCCTTAACAGGGCAGTGTACGAGCAGTACTTC
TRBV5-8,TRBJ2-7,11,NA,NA,CASTREGEQYF,TGTGCCAGCACCCGAGAGGGCGAGCAGTACTTC
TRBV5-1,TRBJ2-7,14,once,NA,CASSLFSGSYEQYF,TGCGCCAGCAGCTTGTTCAGCGGCTCCTACGAGCAGTACTTC
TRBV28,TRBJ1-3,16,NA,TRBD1,CASSSHQQGAGNTIYF,TGTGCCAGCAGTTCCCACCAACAGGGGGCCGGAAACACCATATATTTT
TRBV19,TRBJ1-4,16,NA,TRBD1,CASSTQTRDSNEKLFF,TGTGCCAGTAGTACTCAAACCCGGGACAGTAATGAAAAACTGTTTTTT
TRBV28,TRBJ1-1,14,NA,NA,CASSFDGGNTEAFF,TGTGCCAGCAGTTTTGACGGGGGGAACACTGAAGCTTTCTTT
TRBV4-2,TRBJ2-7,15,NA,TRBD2,CASSHGLAGGYEQYF,TGTGCCAGCAGCCACGGACTAGCGGGAGGGTATGAGCAGTACTTC
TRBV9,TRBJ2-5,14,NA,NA,CASSVGADQETQYF,TGTGCCAGCAGCGTAGGAGCGGATCAAGAGACCCAGTACTTC
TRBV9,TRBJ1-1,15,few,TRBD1,CASSVGDRGWTEAFF,TGTGCCAGCAGCGTAGGGGACAGGGGCTGGACTGAAGCTTTCTTT
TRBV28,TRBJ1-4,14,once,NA,CASSSPGTNEKLFF,TGTGCCAGCTCTTCCCCAGGGACTAATGAAAAACTGTTTTTT
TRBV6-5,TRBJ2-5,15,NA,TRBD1,CASSRTGGSQETQYF,TGTGCCAGCAGTCGGACAGGGGGTTCCCAAGAGACCCAGTACTTC
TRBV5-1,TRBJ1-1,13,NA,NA,CASSLLGGTEAFF,TGCGCCAGCAGCTTGTTGGGTGGGACTGAAGCTTTCTTT
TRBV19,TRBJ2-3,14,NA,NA,CASSPGHRTDTQYF,TGTGCCAGTAGTCCGGGACATCGCACAGATACGCAGTATTTT
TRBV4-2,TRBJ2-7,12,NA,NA,CASSGRGAILYF,TGTGCCAGCAGCGGTCGAGGGGCCATCCTTTACTTC
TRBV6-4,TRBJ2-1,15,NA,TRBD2,CASSGGTSGSDEQFF,TGTGCCAGCAGTGGGGGGACTAGCGGGAGCGATGAGCAGTTCTTC
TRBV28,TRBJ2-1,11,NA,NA,CASSLVNEQFF,TGTGCCAGCAGTTTAGTAAATGAGCAGTTCTTC
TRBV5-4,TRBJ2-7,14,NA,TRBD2,CASSLTAGSYEQYF,TGTGCCAGCAGCTTAACAGCGGGGTCCTACGAGCAGTACTTC
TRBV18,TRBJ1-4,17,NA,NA,CASSPRVAFATNEKLFF,TGTGCCAGCTCACCACGTGTGGCTTTTGCAACTAATGAAAAACTGTTTTTT
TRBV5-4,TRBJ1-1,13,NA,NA,CASSDGQNTEAFF,TGTGCCAGCAGCGACGGACAGAACACTGAAGCTTTCTTT
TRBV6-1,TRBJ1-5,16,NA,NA,CASSEALLGGGQPQHF,TGTGCCAGCAGTGAAGCGCTTCTGGGGGGAGGTCAGCCCCAGCATTTT
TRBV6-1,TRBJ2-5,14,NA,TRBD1,CASRRTGAVETQYF,TGTGCCAGCAGACGGACAGGGGCGGTAGAGACCCAGTACTTC
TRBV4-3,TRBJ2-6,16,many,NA,CASSPQISSGANVLTF,TGCGCCAGCAGCCCCCAGATCAGCTCTGGGGCCAACGTCCTGACTTTC
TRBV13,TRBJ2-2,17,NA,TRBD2,CASSPRTSVREGRELFF,TGTGCCAGCAGCCCCCGGACTAGCGTACGCGAAGGGAGGGAGCTGTTTTTT
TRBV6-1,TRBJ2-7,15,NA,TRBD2,CASSEAGGDLYEQYF,TGTGCCAGCAGTGAAGCGGGGGGGGATCTCTACGAGCAGTACTTC
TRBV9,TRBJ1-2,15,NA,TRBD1,CASSHGQGGNYGYTF,TGTGCCAGCAGTCACGGACAGGGAGGTAACTATGGCTACACCTTC
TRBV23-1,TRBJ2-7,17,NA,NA,CASSQSTRRTSSYEQYF,TGCGCCAGCAGTCAATCCACCCGCCGGACTTCCTCCTACGAGCAGTACTTC
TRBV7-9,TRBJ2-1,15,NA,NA,CASSEWGSGPGEQFF,TGTGCCAGCAGCGAATGGGGCTCGGGGCCGGGAGAGCAGTTCTTC
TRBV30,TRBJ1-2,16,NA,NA,CAWRTLYLGDNYGYTF,TGTGCCTGGAGAACGCTTTACTTGGGGGATAACTATGGCTACACCTTC
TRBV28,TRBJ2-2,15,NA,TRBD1,CASRPDRGWTGELFF,TGTGCCAGCAGACCCGACAGGGGCTGGACCGGGGAGCTGTTTTTT
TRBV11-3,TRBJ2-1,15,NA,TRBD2,CASSSWGTGGNEQFF,TGTGCCAGCAGCTCCTGGGGCACGGGGGGCAATGAGCAGTTCTTC
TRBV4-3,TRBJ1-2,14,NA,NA,CASSQEVRNYGYTF,TGCGCCAGCAGCCAAGAGGTCAGAAACTATGGCTACACCTTC
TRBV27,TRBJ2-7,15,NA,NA,CASSPYRISSYEQYF,TGTGCCAGCAGTCCGTACAGGATCAGCTCCTACGAGCAGTACTTC
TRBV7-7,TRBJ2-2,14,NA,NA,CASSLGVEAGELFF,TGTGCTAGCAGCTTGGGGGTAGAGGCCGGGGAGCTGTTTTTT
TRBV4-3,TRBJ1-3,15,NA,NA,CASSQDRLGGNTIYF,TGCGCCAGCAGCCAAGACAGGCTGGGGGGGAACACCATATATTTT